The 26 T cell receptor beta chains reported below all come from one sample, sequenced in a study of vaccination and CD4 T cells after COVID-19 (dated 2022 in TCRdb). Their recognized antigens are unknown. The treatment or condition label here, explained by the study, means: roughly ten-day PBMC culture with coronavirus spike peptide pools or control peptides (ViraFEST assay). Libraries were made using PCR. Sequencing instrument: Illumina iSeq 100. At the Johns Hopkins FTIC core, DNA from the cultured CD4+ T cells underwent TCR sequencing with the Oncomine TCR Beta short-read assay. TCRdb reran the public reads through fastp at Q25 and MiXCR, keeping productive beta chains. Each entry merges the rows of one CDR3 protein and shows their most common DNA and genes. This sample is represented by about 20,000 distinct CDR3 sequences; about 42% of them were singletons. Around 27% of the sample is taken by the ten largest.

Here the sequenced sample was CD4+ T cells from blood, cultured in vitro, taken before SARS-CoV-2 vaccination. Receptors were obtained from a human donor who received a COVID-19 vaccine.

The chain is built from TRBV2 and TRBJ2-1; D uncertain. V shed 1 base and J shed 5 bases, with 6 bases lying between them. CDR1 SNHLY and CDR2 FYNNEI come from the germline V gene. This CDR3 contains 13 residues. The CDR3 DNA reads TGTGCCAGCAGTGAAGGTGCGAACAATGAGCAGTTCTTC. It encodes CASSEGANNEQFF. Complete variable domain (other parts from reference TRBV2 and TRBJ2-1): EPEVTQTPSHQVTQMGQEVILRCVPISNHLYFYWYRQILGQKVEFLVSFYNNEISEKSEIFDDQFSVERPDGSNFTLKIRSTKLEDSAMYFCASSEGANNEQFFGPGTRLTVL.

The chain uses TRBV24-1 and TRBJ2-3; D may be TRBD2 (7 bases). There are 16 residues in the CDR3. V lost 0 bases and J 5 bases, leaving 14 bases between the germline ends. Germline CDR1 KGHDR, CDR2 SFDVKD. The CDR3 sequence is CATSDLQFGGRDTQYF. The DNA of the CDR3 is TGTGCCACCAGTGATTTGCAATTCGGGGGGCGAGATACGCAGTATTTT.

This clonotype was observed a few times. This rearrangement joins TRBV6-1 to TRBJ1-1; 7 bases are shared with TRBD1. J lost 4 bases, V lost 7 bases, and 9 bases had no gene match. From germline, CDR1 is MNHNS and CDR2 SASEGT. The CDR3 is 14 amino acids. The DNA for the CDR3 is TGTGCCAGCACCCAGGCGACAGGGAGCACTGAAGCTTTCTTT. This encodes CASTQATGSTEAFF.

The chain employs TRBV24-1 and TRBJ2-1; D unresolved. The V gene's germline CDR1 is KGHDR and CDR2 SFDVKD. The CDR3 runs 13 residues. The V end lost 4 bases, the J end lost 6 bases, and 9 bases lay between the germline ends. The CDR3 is CATSEAKPNEQFF. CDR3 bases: TGTGCCACCAGTGAGGCGAAACCCAATGAGCAGTTCTTC.

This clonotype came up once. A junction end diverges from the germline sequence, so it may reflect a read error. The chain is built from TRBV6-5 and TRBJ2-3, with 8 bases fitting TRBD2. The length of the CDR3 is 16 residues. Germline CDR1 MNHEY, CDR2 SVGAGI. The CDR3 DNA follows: TGTGCCAGCAGTTTAGGGTCCGGACTAGCAACAGATACGCGGTATTTT. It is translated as CASSLGSGLATDTRYF.

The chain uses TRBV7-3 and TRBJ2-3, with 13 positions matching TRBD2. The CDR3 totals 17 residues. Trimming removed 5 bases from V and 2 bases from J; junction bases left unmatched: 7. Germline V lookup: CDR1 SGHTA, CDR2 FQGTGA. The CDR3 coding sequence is TGTGCCAGCAGCCTCTACGGACTAGCGGGGGTCACAGATACGCAGTATTTT. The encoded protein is CASSLYGLAGVTDTQYF.

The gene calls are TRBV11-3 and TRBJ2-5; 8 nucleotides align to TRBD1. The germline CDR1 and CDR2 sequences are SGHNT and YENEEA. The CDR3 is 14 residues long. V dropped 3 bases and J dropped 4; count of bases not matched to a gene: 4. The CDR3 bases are TGTGCCAGCAGCTTCCGGACAGGGCGAGAGACCCAGTACTTC. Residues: CASSFRTGRETQYF.

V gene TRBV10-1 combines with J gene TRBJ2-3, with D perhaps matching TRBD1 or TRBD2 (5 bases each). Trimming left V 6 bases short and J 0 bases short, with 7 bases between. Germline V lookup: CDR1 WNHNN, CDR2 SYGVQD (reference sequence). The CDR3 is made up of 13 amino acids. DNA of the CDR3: TGCGCCAGCAGACGGGACAGCACAGATACGCAGTATTTT. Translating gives CASRRDSTDTQYF.

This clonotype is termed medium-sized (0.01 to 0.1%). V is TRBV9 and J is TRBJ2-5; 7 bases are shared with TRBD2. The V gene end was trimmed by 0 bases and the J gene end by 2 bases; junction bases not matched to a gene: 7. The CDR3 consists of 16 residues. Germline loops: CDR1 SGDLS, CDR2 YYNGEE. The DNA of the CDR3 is TGTGCCAGCAGCGTAGGCCCCGGGCGGGGGCAAGAGACCCAGTACTTC. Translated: CASSVGPGRGQETQYF.

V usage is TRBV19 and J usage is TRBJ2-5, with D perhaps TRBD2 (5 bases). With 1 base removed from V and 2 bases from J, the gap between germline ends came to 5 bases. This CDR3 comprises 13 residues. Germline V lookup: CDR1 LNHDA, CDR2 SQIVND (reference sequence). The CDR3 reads CASSIAGQETQYF. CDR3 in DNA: TGTGCCAGTAGTATAGCGGGGCAAGAGACCCAGTACTTC.

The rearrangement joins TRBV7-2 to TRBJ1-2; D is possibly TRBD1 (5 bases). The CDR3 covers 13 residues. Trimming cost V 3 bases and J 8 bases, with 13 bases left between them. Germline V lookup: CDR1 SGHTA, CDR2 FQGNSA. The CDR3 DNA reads TGTGCCAGCAGCTTTCAAGGGGCGGGGGGCTACACCTTC. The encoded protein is CASSFQGAGGYTF.

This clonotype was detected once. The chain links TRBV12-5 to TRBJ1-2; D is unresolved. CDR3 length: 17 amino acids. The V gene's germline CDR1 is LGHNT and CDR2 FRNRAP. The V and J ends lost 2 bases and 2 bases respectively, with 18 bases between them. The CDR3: CASGLLPRDRQNYGYTF. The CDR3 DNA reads TGTGCTAGTGGTTTGCTCCCCCGAGATCGGCAGAACTATGGCTACACCTTC.

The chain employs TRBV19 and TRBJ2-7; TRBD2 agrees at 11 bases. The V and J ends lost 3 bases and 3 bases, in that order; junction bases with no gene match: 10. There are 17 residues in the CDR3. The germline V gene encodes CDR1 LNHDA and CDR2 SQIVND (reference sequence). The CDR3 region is CASSMSSGGAGSYEQYF. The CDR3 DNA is TGTGCCAGTAGTATGAGTAGCGGGGGGGCCGGGAGCTACGAGCAGTACTTC.

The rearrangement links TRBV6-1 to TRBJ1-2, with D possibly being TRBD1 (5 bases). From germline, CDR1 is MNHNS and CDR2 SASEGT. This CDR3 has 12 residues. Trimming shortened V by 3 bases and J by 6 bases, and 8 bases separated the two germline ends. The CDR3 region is CASSDRVHGYTF. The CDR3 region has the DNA TGTGCCAGCAGTGACAGGGTGCATGGCTACACCTTC.

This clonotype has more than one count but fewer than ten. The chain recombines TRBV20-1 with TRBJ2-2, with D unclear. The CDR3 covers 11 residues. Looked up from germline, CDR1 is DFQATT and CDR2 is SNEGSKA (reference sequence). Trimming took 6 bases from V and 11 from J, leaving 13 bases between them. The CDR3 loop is CSASGPPELFF. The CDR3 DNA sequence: TGCAGTGCGTCCGGGCCCCCCGAGCTGTTTTTT.

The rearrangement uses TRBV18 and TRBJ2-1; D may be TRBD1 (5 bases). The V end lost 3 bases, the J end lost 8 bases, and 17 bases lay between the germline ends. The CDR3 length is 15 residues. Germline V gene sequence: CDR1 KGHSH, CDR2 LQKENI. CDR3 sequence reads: CASSPGDSGRDEQFF. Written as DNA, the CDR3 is TGTGCCAGCTCACCGGGTGACAGTGGTCGGGATGAGCAGTTCTTC.

The DNA of the CDR3 is TGTGCCAGCAGTGCACGGACGGGGGACTATGGCTACACCTTC. Its protein product is CASSARTGDYGYTF. V is TRBV6-1 and J is TRBJ1-2, with D perhaps matching TRBD1 (5 bases). CDR1 is MNHNS, CDR2 SASEGT, per germline. V lost 4 bases, J lost 3 bases, and 12 bases lay in between. The CDR3 has 14 residues.

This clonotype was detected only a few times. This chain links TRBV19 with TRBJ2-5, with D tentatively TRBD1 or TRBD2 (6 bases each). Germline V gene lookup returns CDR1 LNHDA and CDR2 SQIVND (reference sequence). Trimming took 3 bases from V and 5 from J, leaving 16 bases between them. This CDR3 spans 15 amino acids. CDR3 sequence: CASSIGGAGRETQYF. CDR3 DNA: TGTGCCAGTAGTATCGGGGGCGCGGGTAGGGAGACCCAGTACTTC.

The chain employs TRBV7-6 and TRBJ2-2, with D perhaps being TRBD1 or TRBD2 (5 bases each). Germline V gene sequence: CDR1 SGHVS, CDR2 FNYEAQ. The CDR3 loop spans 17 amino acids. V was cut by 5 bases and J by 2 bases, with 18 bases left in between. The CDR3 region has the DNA TGTGCCAGCAGCATCCCTTCCGAGGGGCACAACACCGGGGAGCTGTTTTTT. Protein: CASSIPSEGHNTGELFF. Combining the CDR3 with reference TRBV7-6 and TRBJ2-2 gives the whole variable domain GAGVSQSPRYKVTKRGQDVALRCDPISGHVSLYWYRQALGQGPEFLTYFNYEAQQDKSGLPNDRFSAERPEGSISTLTIQRTEQRDSAMYRCASSIPSEGHNTGELFFGEGSRLTVL.

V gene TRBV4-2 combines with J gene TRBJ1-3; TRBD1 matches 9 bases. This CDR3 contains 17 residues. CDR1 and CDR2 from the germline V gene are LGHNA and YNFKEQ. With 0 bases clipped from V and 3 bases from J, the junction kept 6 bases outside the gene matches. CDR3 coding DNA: TGTGCCAGCAGCCAAGACAAGGGACAGGGTAGTGGAAACACCATATATTTT. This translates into CASSQDKGQGSGNTIYF.

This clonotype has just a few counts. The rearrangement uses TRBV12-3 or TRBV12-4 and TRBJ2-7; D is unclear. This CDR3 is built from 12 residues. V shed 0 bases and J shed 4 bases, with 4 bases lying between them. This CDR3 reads CASSLAPYEQYF. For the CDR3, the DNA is TGTGCCAGCAGTTTAGCCCCTTACGAGCAGTACTTC.

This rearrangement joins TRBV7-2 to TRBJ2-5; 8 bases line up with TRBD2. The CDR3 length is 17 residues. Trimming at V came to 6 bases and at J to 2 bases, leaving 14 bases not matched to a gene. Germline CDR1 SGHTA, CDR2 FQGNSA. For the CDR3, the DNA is TGTGCCAGCAGGGACCAAGGGGATAGCGGGAAACAAGAGACCCAGTACTTC. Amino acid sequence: CASRDQGDSGKQETQYF.

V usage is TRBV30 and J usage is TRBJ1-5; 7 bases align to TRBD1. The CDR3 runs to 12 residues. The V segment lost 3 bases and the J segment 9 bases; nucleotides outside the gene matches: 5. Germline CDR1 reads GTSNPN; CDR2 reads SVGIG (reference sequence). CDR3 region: CAWRGSGGPQHF. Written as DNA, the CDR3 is TGTGCCTGGAGGGGGTCAGGGGGGCCCCAGCATTTT.

CDR3 nucleotides: TGCAGTGCCCAGGGGGAGAGCACAGATACGCAGTATTTT. Protein product: CSAQGESTDTQYF. The rearrangement joins TRBV20-1 to TRBJ2-3, with 7 positions matching TRBD1. The CDR3 is made up of 13 amino acids. V gave up 6 bases and J gave up 0 bases; unmatched junction bases: 3. CDR1 is DFQATT and CDR2 is SNEGSKA in the germline V gene (reference sequence).

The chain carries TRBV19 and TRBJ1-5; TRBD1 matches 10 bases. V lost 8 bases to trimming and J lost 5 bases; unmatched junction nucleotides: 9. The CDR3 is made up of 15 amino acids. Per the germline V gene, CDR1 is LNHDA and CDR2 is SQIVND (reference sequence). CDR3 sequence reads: CASRVRDRGYQPQHF. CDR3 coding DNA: TGTGCCAGTCGAGTCCGGGACAGGGGCTATCAGCCCCAGCATTTT. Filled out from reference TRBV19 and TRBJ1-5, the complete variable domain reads DGGITQSPKYLFRKEGQNVTLSCEQNLNHDAMYWYRQDPGQGLRLIYYSQIVNDFQKGDIAEGYSVSREKKESFPLTVTSAQKNPTAFYLCASRVRDRGYQPQHFGDGTRLSIL.

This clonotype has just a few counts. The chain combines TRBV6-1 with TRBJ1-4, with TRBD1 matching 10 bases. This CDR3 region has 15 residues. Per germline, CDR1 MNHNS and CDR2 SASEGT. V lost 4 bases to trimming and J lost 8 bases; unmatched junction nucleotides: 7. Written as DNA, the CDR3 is TGTGCCAGCAGTGGACAGGGGGCATTGGGGGAAAAACTGTTTTTT. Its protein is CASSGQGALGEKLFF.